These 17 T cell receptor beta chains share one sample of origin, sequenced in a study of OX40 agonist ivuxolimab in advanced cancers. Some clones are missing from TCRdb's copy, which holds only in-frame ones; the method was immunoSEQ multiplex PCR. This table has just over 50,000 clones, 80% to 85% appearing once. Here the sequenced sample was CD4+ or CD8+ T cells sorted from blood, taken in a trial of the OX40 agonist ivuxolimab. Every receptor here comes from an adult with an advanced solid tumor such as melanoma, head and neck, liver or kidney cancer.

A few counts support this clone. The chain is built from TRBV10-3 and TRBJ1-1; perhaps TRBD1 as D (6 bases). V shed 4 bases and J shed 0 bases, with 15 bases lying between them. Per germline, CDR1 ENHRY and CDR2 SYGVKD. The CDR3 loop spans 16 amino acids. DNA of the CDR3: TGTGCCATCAGTGGGGGGCCCCACAACATGAACACTGAAGCTTTCTTT. Residues: CAISGGPHNMNTEAFF.

This sequence joins TRBV21-1 and TRBJ1-2. TRBV21-1 corresponds to a pseudogene. This CDR3 comprises 10 residues. CDR3 protein: CAGGGDGYTF. CDR3 bases: TGTGCCGGCGGGGGGGATGGCTACACCTTC.

This sequence joins TRBV18 and TRBJ1-5; D might be TRBD1 (5 bases). V was trimmed by 2 bases and J by 2 bases, leaving 13 bases between them. CDR3 length: 16 residues. Germline CDR1 and CDR2: KGHSH and LQKENI. Written as DNA, the CDR3 is TGTGCCAGCTCACCAGTGGGGGGGGTTGGCAATCAGCCCCAGCATTTT. Translated, it gives CASSPVGGVGNQPQHF.

This clone was observed a few times. CDR3 in amino acids: CASSPGQGNNQPQHF. Written as DNA, the CDR3 is TGTGCCAGCAGCCCGGGACAGGGTAACAATCAGCCCCAGCATTTT. The chain is built from TRBV7-9 and TRBJ1-5; 9 bases align to TRBD1. J gave up 3 bases and V 5 bases, and 5 bases lay outside the gene matches. The CDR3 totals 15 residues. The germline CDR1 and CDR2 sequences are SEHNR and FQNEAQ (reference sequence).

J is TRBJ2-7 and V is TRBV6-5; D possibly corresponds to TRBD2 (6 bases). The germline V gene has CDR1 MNHEY and CDR2 SVGAGI. V was pared by 4 bases and J by 3 bases, with 7 bases between. The length of the CDR3 is 12 residues. The CDR3 loop is CASSFGGYEQYF. CDR3 nucleotides: TGTGCCAGCAGTTTCGGGGGCTACGAGCAGTACTTC.

The V gene is TRBV10-1, the J gene TRBJ1-4; no definite D call. CDR1 is WNHNN, CDR2 SYGVQD, per germline (reference sequence). CDR3 length: 13 amino acids. Trimming took off 3 bases at V and 8 bases at J, with 10 bases between the two ends. CDR3 sequence: CASSEPQHEKLFF. The CDR3 DNA is TGCGCCAGCAGTGAACCCCAACACGAAAAACTGTTTTTT.

The rearrangement links TRBV19 to TRBJ1-5; the D is unclear. The CDR3 sequence is 14 residues long. Trimming took 5 bases from V and 3 from J, leaving 11 bases between them. The germline CDR1 and CDR2 sequences are LNHDA and SQIVND (reference sequence). CDR3 amino acids: CASSAPSLNQPQHF. CDR3 coding DNA: TGTGCCAGTAGTGCCCCCAGCCTCAATCAGCCCCAGCATTTT.

This clone has a handful of counts. The chain uses TRBV19 and TRBJ2-5, with 13 bases aligning to TRBD2. The germline CDR1 and CDR2 sequences are LNHDA and SQIVND (reference sequence). The CDR3 is made up of 16 amino acids. J lost 4 bases, V lost 4 bases, and 6 bases had no gene match. The CDR3 DNA is TGTGCCAGTAGTAAACGGACTAGCGGGAGACTAGAGACCCAGTACTTC. It translates to CASSKRTSGRLETQYF.

The chain carries TRBV4-1 and TRBJ2-2; D not certain. The CDR3 is 14 amino acids. CDR1 and CDR2 from the germline V gene are MGHRA and YSYEKL. V was shortened by 2 bases and J by 6 bases, with 10 bases between the two germline ends. Written as DNA, the CDR3 is TGCGCCAGCAGCCAAAAGGGCGCGGCCGGGGAGCTGTTTTTT. This encodes CASSQKGAAGELFF.

This clone was counted once. The V gene is TRBV5-1, the J gene TRBJ2-7; 9 bases map to TRBD2. This CDR3 is built from 15 residues. The V gene's germline CDR1 is SGHRS and CDR2 YFSETQ. The J segment lost 5 bases and the V segment lost 0 bases, leaving 6 bases of the junction unmatched. The CDR3 spells CASSLASGGPHEQYF. In DNA form, the CDR3 reads TGCGCCAGCAGCTTGGCAAGCGGGGGGCCCCACGAGCAGTACTTC.

The CDR3 sequence: CASSYPSTGELFF. The CDR3 coding sequence is TGTGCCAGCAGTTACCCCTCCACCGGGGAGCTGTTTTTT. The rearrangement links TRBV6-6 to TRBJ2-2; no reliable D call. The V gene's germline CDR1 is MNHNY and CDR2 SVGAGI (reference sequence). The CDR3 runs 13 residues. Trimming removed 2 bases at V and 4 bases at J, with 5 bases between.

The chain carries TRBV11-2 and TRBJ1-4; the D is unclear. The CDR3 runs 13 residues. Germline-derived CDR1 and CDR2 are SGHAT and FQNNGV. V lost 5 bases, J lost 14 bases, and 18 bases lay in between. In DNA, the CDR3 is TGTGCCAGCAGCGTTCAGGAGGGTAACAATCTGTTTTTT. Amino acid sequence: CASSVQEGNNLFF. The whole variable domain, remainder taken from reference TRBV11-2 and TRBJ1-4, is EAGVAQSPRYKIIEKRQSVAFWCNPISGHATLYWYQQILGQGPKLLIQFQNNGVVDDSQLPKDRFSAERLKGVDSTLKIQPAKLEDSAVYLCASSVQEGNNLFFGSGTQLSVL.

This clone was counted only a few times. The J gene is TRBJ2-7, the V gene TRBV5-4, with TRBD1 matching 10 bases. V trimming: 4 bases; J trimming: 5 bases; junction bases outside the gene matches: 6. Germline V gene sequence: CDR1 SGHNT, CDR2 YYREEE (reference sequence). The CDR3 loop spans 14 amino acids. The CDR3 DNA is TGTGCCAGCAGCCTTCCGGGACAGGGGAACGAGCAGTACTTC. Amino acid sequence: CASSLPGQGNEQYF.

CDR3 nucleotides: TGTGCCAGCAGCTTCCTAGCGGGGACCCCCTACGAGCAGTACTTC. Translated, it gives CASSFLAGTPYEQYF. The V and J genes are TRBV7-2 and TRBJ2-7; 9 bases fit TRBD2. Germline CDR1 is SGHTA and CDR2 is FQGNSA. This CDR3 is 15 amino acids long. With V trimmed by 3 bases and J by 2 bases, 5 bases remained unmatched.

The J gene is TRBJ2-3, the V gene TRBV28; no clear D. This CDR3 contains 14 residues. V was trimmed by 6 bases and J by 6 bases, leaving 16 bases between them. Germline V CDR1 and CDR2: MDHEN, SYDVKM. The CDR3 DNA follows: TGTGCCAGCAGCCCTTATAAGAACGTCGATACGCAGTATTTT. It encodes CASSPYKNVDTQYF.

This clone was detected once. The CDR3 sequence: CASSFGADQPQHF. In DNA form, the CDR3 reads TGTGCCAGCAGCTTTGGGGCGGATCAGCCCCAGCATTTT. The chain employs TRBV7-6 and TRBJ1-5; possibly TRBD1 for D (5 bases). The CDR3 contains 13 residues. Germline CDR1 reads SGHVS; CDR2 reads FNYEAQ. Trimming stripped 3 bases from V and 5 bases from J, with 8 bases between.

V and J are TRBV2 and TRBJ2-3; 7 nucleotides line up with TRBD2. The CDR3 sequence is 16 residues long. Germline V gene data show CDR1 as SNHLY and CDR2 as FYNNEI. The V gene end was trimmed by 2 bases and the J gene end by 2 bases; junction bases not matched to a gene: 7. CDR3 DNA: TGTGCCAGCAGTGAACGGGCTAGCGGTTACACAGATACGCAGTATTTT. It encodes CASSERASGYTDTQYF.